A selection of T cell receptor beta chains follows, all from one sample in a study of response to subunit inactivated influenza vaccine. TCRdb ran MiXCR on the RT-PCR reads and lists one entry per CDR3 protein. Of 400,000 to 650,000 distinct CDR3 sequences in the sample, approximately 7.8% are singletons; the top ten hold roughly 14%. The sample in question was PBMCs from blood, obtained approximately 25 months after vaccination. These receptors were taken from a man aged 50-75 years who received an inactivated influenza vaccine. The conserved cysteine and the conserved F or W are not part of the CDR3 here.

TRBV5-6	TRBJ2-4	ASSLETGGSAKNIQY
TRBV2	TRBJ1-1	ASRALSGNTEAF
TRBV7-2	TRBJ1-3	ASSLATGVPGNTIY
TRBV7-6	TRBJ2-6	ASSNSDRGRMGANVLT
TRBV4-1	TRBJ2-3	ASSQLLTSGASTDTQY
TRBV29-1	TRBJ1-2	SVGEYGYT
TRBV23-1	TRBJ2-7	ASSQSVAVPRFEQY
TRBV5-5	TRBJ2-7	ASSLVGGRSYEQY
TRBV10-3	TRBJ2-3	AISESRRGATTDTQY
TRBV12-3/TRBV12-4	TRBJ2-3	ASSPRPGGGQY
TRBV12-3/TRBV12-4	TRBJ2-1	ASSFNGNEQF
TRBV5-1	TRBJ1-1	ASRTELDTEAF
TRBV9	TRBJ1-2	ASAPGQTYGYT
TRBV7-6	TRBJ2-5	ASSTLVKETQY
TRBV6-5	TRBJ1-2	ASSYFDRGAYGYT
TRBV7-2	TRBJ2-5	ASSPRGLETQY
TRBV7-2	TRBJ2-1	ASSTTGTGAYEQF
TRBV12-3/TRBV12-4	TRBJ2-5	ASTPSTRETQY
TRBV6-5	TRBJ2-7	ASSYGTGVEQY
TRBV29-1	TRBJ2-2	SVEVSDRGTGELF
TRBV5-1	TRBJ2-7	ASSRQREGSYEQY
TRBV12-3/TRBV12-4	TRBJ1-1	ASSYYTGMNTEAF
TRBV2	TRBJ2-2	ASSEDPGTGELF
TRBV20-1	TRBJ2-1	SARDRDRYNEQF
TRBV20-1	TRBJ2-1	SALRLARYEQF
TRBV3-1	TRBJ2-7	ASSQVPSGRIYEQY
TRBV3-1	TRBJ1-2	ASSLQLSGNYGYT
TRBV18	TRBJ2-3	ASSFSGIRQDTQY
TRBV20-1	TRBJ2-7	SARGAVPEQY
TRBV20-1	TRBJ1-5	SARDGGQSHSNQPQH
TRBV11-2	TRBJ2-2	ASSPIAGHTGELF
TRBV19	TRBJ2-3	ASSPYVLKDTQY
TRBV12-3/TRBV12-4	TRBJ2-5	ASSPGTIQETQY
TRBV29-1	TRBJ1-1	SVRQGGANTEAF
TRBV10-3	TRBJ2-1	AISKGGLDNEQF
TRBV2	TRBJ1-4	ASSEAGGGEKLF
TRBV5-1	TRBJ1-2	ASSANPGQELSGYT